This T cell receptor (beta chain) was captured in a study of CD8 T cells in ankylosing spondylitis. TCRdb processed the 5' RACE reads anew with MiXCR; each CDR3 protein has one entry. The sample has 200,000 to 250,000 distinct CDR3 sequences, under 12% seen once. General study results and limits: Typical of ankylosing spondylitis blood, it appeared, was a TCR beta motif of under 10 highly homologous variants.

For this clonotype: The antigen is not known.

This CDR3 spans 17 amino acids. CDR1 SGHTA and CDR2 FQGNSA come from the germline V gene. Losses at the gene ends were 2 bases for V and 1 base for J; bases not matched to a gene: 6. The TCR originated in a male donor with ankylosing spondylitis or in good health (not recorded which). The sequenced sample was blood, either unsorted or a sorted T cell fraction (not recorded which). V gene TRBV7-2 combines with J gene TRBJ2-3, with 10 nucleotides matching TRBD2. CDR3 sequence reads: CASSLQPSGGGTDTQYF. CDR3 sequence (DNA): TGTGCCAGCAGCTTACAGCCAAGCGGGGGGGGCACAGATACGCAGTATTTT.